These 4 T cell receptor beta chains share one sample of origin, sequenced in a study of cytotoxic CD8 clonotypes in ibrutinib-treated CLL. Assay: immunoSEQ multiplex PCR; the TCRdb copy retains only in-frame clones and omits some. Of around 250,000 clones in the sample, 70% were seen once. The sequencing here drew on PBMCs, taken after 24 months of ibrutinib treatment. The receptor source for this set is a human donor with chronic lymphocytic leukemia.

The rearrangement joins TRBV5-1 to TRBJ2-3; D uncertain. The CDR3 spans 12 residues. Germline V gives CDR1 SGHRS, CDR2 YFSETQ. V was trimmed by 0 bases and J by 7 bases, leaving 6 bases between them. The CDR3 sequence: CASSLDQYTQYF. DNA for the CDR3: TGCGCCAGCAGCTTGGATCAGTATACGCAGTATTTT.

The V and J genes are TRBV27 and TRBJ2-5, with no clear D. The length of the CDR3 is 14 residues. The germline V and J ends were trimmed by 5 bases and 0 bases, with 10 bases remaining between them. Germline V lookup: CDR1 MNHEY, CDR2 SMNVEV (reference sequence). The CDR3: CASSHDQYQETQYF. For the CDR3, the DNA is TGTGCCAGCAGTCACGATCAATACCAAGAGACCCAGTACTTC.

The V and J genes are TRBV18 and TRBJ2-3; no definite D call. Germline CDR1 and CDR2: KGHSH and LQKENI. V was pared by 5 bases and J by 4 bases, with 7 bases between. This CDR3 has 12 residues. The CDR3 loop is CASSGSADTQYF. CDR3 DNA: TGTGCCAGCTCAGGGTCTGCAGATACGCAGTATTTT. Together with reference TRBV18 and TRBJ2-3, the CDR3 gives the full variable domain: NAGVMQNPRHLVRRRGQEARLRCSPMKGHSHVYWYRQLPEEGLKFMVYLQKENIIDESGMPKERFSAEFPKEGPSILRIQQVVRGDSAAYFCASSGSADTQYFGPGTRLTVL.

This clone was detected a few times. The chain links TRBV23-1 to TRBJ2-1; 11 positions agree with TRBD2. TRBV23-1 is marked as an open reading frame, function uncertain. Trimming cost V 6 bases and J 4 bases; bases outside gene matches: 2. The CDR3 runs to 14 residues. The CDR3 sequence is CASRLAGAYNEQFF. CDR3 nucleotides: TGCGCCAGCAGACTAGCGGGAGCTTACAATGAGCAGTTCTTC.